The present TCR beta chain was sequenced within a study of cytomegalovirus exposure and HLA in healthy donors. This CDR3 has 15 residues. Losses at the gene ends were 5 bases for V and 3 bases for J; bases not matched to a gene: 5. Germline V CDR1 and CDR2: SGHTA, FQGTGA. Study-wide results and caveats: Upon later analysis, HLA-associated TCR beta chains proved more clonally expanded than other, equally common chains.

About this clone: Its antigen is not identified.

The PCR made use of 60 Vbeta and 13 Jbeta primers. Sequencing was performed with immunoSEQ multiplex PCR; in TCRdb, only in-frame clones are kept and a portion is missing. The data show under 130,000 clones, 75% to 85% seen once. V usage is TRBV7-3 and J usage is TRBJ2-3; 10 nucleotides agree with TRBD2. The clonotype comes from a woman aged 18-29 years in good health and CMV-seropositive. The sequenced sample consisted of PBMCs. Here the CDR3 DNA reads TGTGCCAGCAGCAGCACTAGCGGGGAAACAGATACGCAGTATTTT. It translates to CASSSTSGETDTQYF.